The rows below give T cell receptor beta chains drawn from one sample of a study of STAT3 mutations in large granular lymphocyte leukemia. The table came from immunoSEQ multiplex PCR; TCRdb's copy has only in-frame clones and leaves some out. The sample lists approximately 45,000 clones; around 80% were seen once. Material: PBMCs. These receptors were taken from a human donor with T large granular lymphocyte leukemia. Some clones in this sample may be carry-over from other donors' samples. CDR3s leave out the opening cysteine and the closing phenylalanine or tryptophan. The order of the fields is V gene, CDR3 protein.

V gene: TRBV18; CDR3 protein: ASSRDGMVGNTIY
V gene: TRBV18; CDR3 protein: ASSPQGEFYGYT
V gene: TRBV7-2; CDR3 protein: ASSQTVNQETQY
V gene: TRBV27; CDR3 protein: ASSLIGRRTEAF
V gene: TRBV5-3; CDR3 protein: ARSTGIESMNTEAF
V gene: TRBV9; CDR3 protein: ASSVGGGNQPQH
V gene: TRBV7-9; CDR3 protein: ASSWGQRDEKLF
V gene: TRBV28; CDR3 protein: ASSFRNSPLH
V gene: TRBV6-1; CDR3 protein: ASSEENWQPQH
V gene: TRBV10-3; CDR3 protein: AISGPPEWTQY
V gene: TRBV4-3; CDR3 protein: ASSQDQGVEQY
V gene: TRBV18; CDR3 protein: ASSPRGGSYEQY
V gene: TRBV5-1; CDR3 protein: ASSSGDRVGDTEAF
V gene: TRBV9; CDR3 protein: ASSVSGSSGANVLT
V gene: TRBV27; CDR3 protein: ASSPRLAGASTDTQY
V gene: TRBV7-9; CDR3 protein: ASSLGRWDRVTNYGYT
V gene: TRBV6-5; CDR3 protein: ASSFRGSGGYT
V gene: TRBV4-1; CDR3 protein: ASSQDPGNSNQPQH
V gene: TRBV7-9; CDR3 protein: ASSLSRNTGELF
V gene: TRBV7-9; CDR3 protein: ASSLRGNEQF
V gene: TRBV25-1; CDR3 protein: ASSEMGGETQY
V gene: TRBV7-9; CDR3 protein: ASSLVGRMDGYT
V gene: TRBV5-4; CDR3 protein: ASSPRLAGGHEQF
V gene: TRBV28; CDR3 protein: ASSSGGAGNQPQH
V gene: TRBV2; CDR3 protein: ASSEAKLF
V gene: TRBV2; CDR3 protein: AIADRLYNTEVF
V gene: TRBV5-1; CDR3 protein: ASSPDGSSYNSPLH
V gene: TRBV28; CDR3 protein: ASRPVGETQY
V gene: TRBV2; CDR3 protein: ASSEAYEQY
V gene: TRBV7-2; CDR3 protein: ASSLGEAAHPRF
V gene: TRBV27; CDR3 protein: ASSLAQGPNEQF
V gene: TRBV4-1; CDR3 protein: ASSQDNGGISYEQY
V gene: TRBV9; CDR3 protein: ASSPGGGYSSYEQY
V gene: TRBV9; CDR3 protein: ASSVDEGQTQH
V gene: TRBV29-1; CDR3 protein: SVSRDSAYGYT
V gene: TRBV6-1; CDR3 protein: ASSPRGGTNQPQH
V gene: TRBV15; CDR3 protein: ATSTDGTGELF
V gene: TRBV5-1; CDR3 protein: ASSLSGRGASSSYEQY
V gene: TRBV7-9; CDR3 protein: ASSPPKDDSYNEQF
V gene: TRBV7-8; CDR3 protein: ASSVYQGPSEKLF